The 29 T cell receptor beta chains given below trace back to one sample, sequenced in a study of post-analysis software for immune sequencing data. Study-wide results and caveats: Patients had higher frequencies than controls of about 5 TRBV segments, including TRBV5-6, TRBV5-1 and TRBV20-1.

Presence of unique molecular identifiers characterized the TCR beta cDNA libraries. TCRdb passed the PCR reads through MiXCR, listing each CDR3 protein once. Altogether hundreds of thousands of distinct CDR3 sequences are present, about 27% being singletons, with the ten largest covering around 0.6%. Which antigens these TCRs recognize remains unknown. Sequencing was done on a sample of blood. The receptors originated from a girl aged 10 to 17 with multiple sclerosis.

The CDR3 is CASSQGGQSGEQYF. The CDR3 DNA reads TGTGCCAGCAGCCAAGGGGGCCAAAGTGGGGAGCAGTACTTC. The chain couples TRBV3-1 to TRBJ2-7; the D gene is possibly TRBD1 (5 bases). This CDR3 spans 14 amino acids. Germline CDR1 and CDR2: LGHDT and YNNKEL (reference sequence). V dropped 1 base and J dropped 7 bases, with 14 bases sitting between them.

This clonotype was detected only a few times. The chain carries TRBV28 and TRBJ1-1; TRBD1 is a possible D gene (5 bases). Germline CDR1 is MDHEN and CDR2 is SYDVKM. The CDR3 consists of 12 residues. V shed 6 bases and J shed 12 bases, with 17 bases lying between them. The CDR3 sequence is CASRRKGDIPFF. The CDR3 nucleotides are TGTGCCAGCAGGAGAAAAGGGGATATACCTTTCTTT.

As to this clonotype: A junction end diverges from the germline sequence, so it may reflect a read error. The chain's CDR3 is CASGYSPRNIYGYTF. In nucleotides, the CDR3 is TGTGCCAGCGGTTACTCCCCCCGGAACATATATGGCTACACCTTC. This rearrangement joins TRBV6-2 or TRBV6-3 to TRBJ1-2; D is undetermined. The CDR3 is made up of 15 amino acids. Germline assignment: CDR1 MNHEY and CDR2 SVGEGT.

This chain connects TRBV20-1 to TRBJ2-5; D tentatively reads TRBD1 or TRBD2 (7 bases each). The J call may be in error: the DNA end matches TRBJ2-7 better. Germline V gene data show CDR1 as DFQATT and CDR2 as SNEGSKA (reference sequence). The CDR3 is 14 amino acids. This chain's CDR3 is CSAPRRGTEYEQYF. The CDR3 DNA follows: TGCAGTGCTCCGCGGCGGGGGACAGAATACGAGCAGTACTTC.

The chain is built from TRBV27 and TRBJ2-5; tentative D call: TRBD1 (6 bases). The CDR3 loop spans 18 amino acids. Trimming left V 2 bases short and J 0 bases short, with 19 bases between. Germline CDR1 reads MNHEY; CDR2 reads SMNVEV (reference sequence). CDR3 nucleotides: TGTGCCAGCAGTTTAAGGTTCCCACAGGGACCCTACCAAGAGACCCAGTACTTC. Its translation is CASSLRFPQGPYQETQYF.

V and J are TRBV14 and TRBJ2-1; D remains unclear. The V gene lost 0 bases and the J gene lost 4 bases, with 13 bases spanning the gap. The CDR3 totals 16 residues. Germline V CDR1 and CDR2: SGHDN, FVKESK. The CDR3 is CASSQEKGPLYNEQFF. The CDR3 DNA sequence: TGTGCCAGCAGCCAAGAAAAGGGCCCGTTATACAATGAGCAGTTCTTC.

At least ten counts were recorded for this clonotype. The chain carries TRBV29-1 and TRBJ2-5; D is uncertain. Trimming took off 4 bases at V and 5 bases at J, with 11 bases between the two ends. In germline, CDR1 is SQVTM, CDR2 ANQGSEA. The CDR3 spans 12 residues. CDR3: CSVGGSVETQYF. The CDR3 nucleotides are TGCAGCGTTGGAGGTTCGGTGGAGACCCAGTACTTC.

This clonotype was counted a few times. The genes are TRBV7-2 and TRBJ1-1; D unresolved. V was clipped by 5 bases and J by 1 base, with 2 bases between them. CDR1 and CDR2 from the germline V gene are SGHTA and FQGNSA. The CDR3 runs to 11 residues. The CDR3 DNA follows: TGTGCCAGCAGCACGAACACTGAAGCTTTCTTT. Protein product: CASSTNTEAFF.

V is TRBV5-1 and J is TRBJ2-7; 8 positions agree with TRBD2. Losses at the gene ends were 2 bases for V and 7 bases for J; bases not matched to a gene: 11. Germline CDR1 is SGHRS and CDR2 is YFSETQ. This CDR3 has 15 amino acids. CDR3 nucleotides: TGCGCCAGCAGCTTTCACGGCGGGAGGCCGTGGGAGCAGTACTTC. Translated, it gives CASSFHGGRPWEQYF.

Only a few counts were recorded for this clonotype. The CDR3 here is CASSSRTVATNEKLFF. The CDR3 nucleotides are TGTGCCAGCAGCTCCCGGACTGTTGCAACTAATGAAAAACTGTTTTTT. The chain employs TRBV7-9 and TRBJ1-4; D uncertain. Germline V gene lookup returns CDR1 SEHNR and CDR2 FQNEAQ (reference sequence). The CDR3 runs to 16 residues. Trimming took off 4 bases at V and 0 bases at J, with 12 bases between the two ends.

The sample holds a few counts of this clonotype. This chain joins TRBV20-1 and TRBJ2-1; D remains ambiguous. The V end was cut by 6 bases, the J end by 4 bases, with 10 bases between. The germline V gene encodes CDR1 DFQATT and CDR2 SNEGSKA (reference sequence). This CDR3 has 12 residues. The CDR3 is CSAVTVYNEQFF. The CDR3 DNA is TGCAGTGCAGTGACGGTTTACAATGAGCAGTTCTTC.

V usage is TRBV20-1 and J usage is TRBJ2-1, with 7 bases identical to TRBD2. The CDR3 runs to 16 residues. Germline V lookup: CDR1 DFQATT, CDR2 SNEGSKA (reference sequence). Unmatched junction bases numbered 10, after V lost 3 bases and J lost 2 bases. The CDR3 here is CSASGLWGGTYNEQFF. CDR3 DNA sequence: TGCAGTGCTAGTGGGTTGTGGGGGGGGACCTACAATGAGCAGTTCTTC.

This clonotype was detected only a few times. This sequence joins TRBV4-3 and TRBJ2-1, with a tentative D call TRBD1 (7 bases). The CDR3 is 15 residues long. Germline V gene sequence: CDR1 LGHNA, CDR2 YSLEER. The V end lost 0 bases, the J end lost 8 bases, and 14 bases lay between the germline ends. The CDR3 is CASSQEEGAWDEQFF. The CDR3 nucleotides are TGCGCCAGCAGCCAAGAGGAGGGGGCCTGGGATGAGCAGTTCTTC.

This clonotype was counted between two and nine times. V gene TRBV20-1 combines with J gene TRBJ2-7, with a possible D match to TRBD2 (7 bases). This CDR3 contains 16 residues. The ends were cut back, 3 bases at V and 0 bases at J, with 18 bases in the middle. Germline V gene sequence: CDR1 DFQATT, CDR2 SNEGSKA (reference sequence). CDR3 protein: CSASILGGTTSYEQYF. DNA for the CDR3: TGCAGTGCTAGCATCTTAGGGGGGACTACCTCCTACGAGCAGTACTTC.

This clonotype has more than one count but fewer than ten. The rearrangement joins TRBV5-1 to TRBJ2-1; 12 positions match TRBD2. Germline V lookup: CDR1 SGHRS, CDR2 YFSETQ. J lost 7 bases, V lost 3 bases, and 5 bases had no gene match. The CDR3 consists of 15 residues. The CDR3 DNA reads as TGCGCCAGCAGCTCCGGACTAGCGGGGAAGAATGAGCAGTTCTTC. Translated, it gives CASSSGLAGKNEQFF.

This chain joins TRBV2 and TRBJ2-5; tentatively, D is TRBD1 or TRBD2 (5 bases each). The V and J ends lost 8 bases and 11 bases respectively, with 21 bases between them. The CDR3 contains 13 residues. Germline values: CDR1 SNHLY, CDR2 FYNNEI. CDR3 protein: CASWDGNSYVQYF. In nucleotides, the CDR3 is TGTGCCAGCTGGGACGGAAACTCCTACGTGCAGTACTTC.

The chain combines TRBV6-2 or TRBV6-3 with TRBJ2-3; D uncertain. Germline V gene sequence: CDR1 MNHEY, CDR2 SVGEGT. CDR3 length equals 14 residues. V was cut by 7 bases and J by 1 base, with 12 bases left in between. The CDR3, as DNA: TGTGCCAGCACCATGGGCGGTCGCACAGATACGCAGTATTTT. Protein sequence: CASTMGGRTDTQYF.

The V gene is TRBV4-3, the J gene TRBJ1-1; the D is unclear. Germline CDR1 reads LGHNA; CDR2 reads YSLEER. The CDR3 sequence is 17 residues long. The V end was cut by 4 bases, the J end by 3 bases, with 21 bases between. The CDR3 nucleotides read TGCGCCAGCAGCCCCCGAAAAAGGACCATGTCGGACACTGAAGCTTTCTTT. Amino acid sequence: CASSPRKRTMSDTEAFF.

This rearrangement joins TRBV24-1 to TRBJ1-1; perhaps TRBD1 as D (5 bases). The V end lost 4 bases, the J end lost 5 bases, and 10 bases lay between the germline ends. The germline V gene encodes CDR1 KGHDR and CDR2 SFDVKD. This CDR3 spans 13 amino acids. CDR3 sequence (DNA): TGTGCCACCAGTGACCCCGGGACGACTGAAGCTTTCTTT. It encodes CATSDPGTTEAFF.

This clonotype appeared many times. The CDR3 DNA reads TGTGCCAGCAGCGACCGGGACGGCTCCTACGAGCAGTACTTC. Translating it yields CASSDRDGSYEQYF. The J gene is TRBJ2-7, the V gene TRBV7-8; D may match TRBD1 or TRBD2 (5 bases each). V dropped 5 bases and J dropped 0 bases, with 11 bases sitting between them. The CDR3 sequence is 14 residues long. CDR1 is SGHVS and CDR2 is FQNEAQ in the germline V gene.

Comment on this clonotype: This may be a read error: a much more frequent sequence differs by one nucleotide. The J gene is TRBJ2-1, the V gene TRBV20-1; 14 bases agree with TRBD2. Germline V CDR1 and CDR2: DFQATT, SNEGSKA (reference sequence). This CDR3 comprises 17 residues. CDR3 sequence: CSTPGLAGELFYDEQFF. The CDR3 DNA follows: TGCAGTACTCCGGGACTAGCGGGAGAGCTTTTCTACGATGAGCAGTTCTTC.

This clonotype has only a few counts. V is TRBV7-2 and J is TRBJ1-2; D is unclear. The CDR3 totals 17 residues. Germline assignment: CDR1 SGHTA and CDR2 FQGNSA. V lost 5 bases, J lost 4 bases, and 23 bases lay in between. CDR3 bases: TGTGCCAGCAGCCCCCGTCGGGAGGCCCTACTCCTCTATGGCTACACCTTC. As protein: CASSPRREALLLYGYTF.

This clonotype was counted between two and nine times. The chain joins TRBV7-9 to TRBJ1-4, with 9 bases aligning to TRBD1. The V gene's germline CDR1 is SEHNR and CDR2 FQNEAQ (reference sequence). V lost 3 bases to trimming and J lost 2 bases; unmatched junction nucleotides: 13. The CDR3 runs to 19 residues. Written as DNA, the CDR3 is TGTGCCAGCAGCTTCCTACCGGGACAGGGCATCGGGACTAATGAAAAACTGTTTTTT. It yields the protein CASSFLPGQGIGTNEKLFF. The variable domain in full, with the rest retrieved from reference TRBV7-9 and TRBJ1-4, is DTGVSQNPRHKITKRGQNVTFRCDPISEHNRLYWYRQTLGQGPEFLTYFQNEAQLEKSRLLSDRFSAERPKGSFSTLEIQRTEQGDSAMYLCASSFLPGQGIGTNEKLFFGSGTQLSVL.

This clonotype occurred many times. The V call is TRBV6-1, the J call TRBJ2-7; 10 bases fit TRBD2. Looked up from germline, CDR1 is MNHNS and CDR2 is SASEGT. The ends lost 6 bases at V and 2 bases at J; junction bases unmatched: 7. The CDR3 totals 15 residues. The CDR3 region is CASSQTSGQPYEQYF. The CDR3 DNA is TGTGCCAGCAGCCAGACTAGCGGGCAACCCTACGAGCAGTACTTC.

This chain uses TRBV10-3 with TRBJ2-1; the D gene is possibly TRBD2 (5 bases). With 7 bases removed from V and 7 bases from J, the gap between germline ends came to 17 bases. The CDR3 covers 14 residues. Per the germline V gene, CDR1 is ENHRY and CDR2 is SYGVKD. The CDR3 sequence is CAIMLTTSANEQFF. For the CDR3, the DNA is TGTGCCATCATGCTGACTACCTCAGCGAATGAGCAGTTCTTC.

This rearrangement joins TRBV27 to TRBJ2-3; possible D gene TRBD2, 6 bases. This CDR3 region has 15 residues. Germline assignment: CDR1 MNHEY and CDR2 SMNVEV (reference sequence). Deletions cut 4 bases from V and 0 bases from J, with 11 bases between. Written as DNA, the CDR3 is TGTGCCAGCAGTTCACCCCGGGAGAGCACAGATACGCAGTATTTT. Residues: CASSSPRESTDTQYF.

This clonotype was seen more than once but under ten times. V and J are TRBV7-9 and TRBJ2-1, with 7 bases identical to TRBD1. CDR1 SEHNR and CDR2 FQNEAQ come from the germline V gene (reference sequence). The CDR3 has 16 amino acids. The trim removed 0 bases at V and 8 bases at J, leaving 10 bases unmatched. The CDR3 DNA reads TGTGCCAGCAGCTTAGCGTGGGACAGTATACGGGATGAGCAGTTCTTC. Protein product: CASSLAWDSIRDEQFF. Full variable domain (missing parts from reference TRBV7-9 and TRBJ2-1): DTGVSQNPRHKITKRGQNVTFRCDPISEHNRLYWYRQTLGQGPEFLTYFQNEAQLEKSRLLSDRFSAERPKGSFSTLEIQRTEQGDSAMYLCASSLAWDSIRDEQFFGPGTRLTVL.

This clonotype was seen a handful of times. This CDR3 reads CASSRLGPASEQFF. As DNA, the CDR3 is TGTGCCAGCAGCCGACTCGGGCCGGCGAGTGAGCAGTTCTTC. The chain joins TRBV6-2 or TRBV6-3 to TRBJ2-1; no clear D gene. The V gene lost 6 bases and the J gene lost 9 bases, with 18 bases spanning the gap. The CDR3 has 14 residues. Per germline, CDR1 MNHEY and CDR2 SVGEGT.

V and J are TRBV28 and TRBJ2-3, with 10 positions matching TRBD2. The V gene end was trimmed by 6 bases and the J gene end by 5 bases; junction bases not matched to a gene: 8. This CDR3 comprises 15 residues. The germline gives CDR1 MDHEN, CDR2 SYDVKM. This chain's CDR3 is CASSRLAGVGDTQYF. CDR3 in DNA: TGTGCCAGCAGCCGTCTAGCGGGAGTCGGAGATACGCAGTATTTT. The variable domain in full, with the rest retrieved from reference TRBV28 and TRBJ2-3, is DVKVTQSSRYLVKRTGEKVFLECVQDMDHENMFWYRQDPGLGLRLIYFSYDVKMKEKGDIPEGYSVSREKKERFSLILESASTNQTSMYLCASSRLAGVGDTQYFGPGTRLTVL.